Following are 3 T cell receptor beta chains from one sample sequenced in a study of CD8 T cells in ankylosing spondylitis. A single record per CDR3 protein comes from TCRdb applying MiXCR to the 5' RACE reads. The data hold 200,000 to 250,000 distinct CDR3 sequences, with approximately 7.6% observed a single time. Sequenced: blood, either unsorted or a sorted T cell fraction (not recorded which). The receptors were gathered from a female donor with ankylosing spondylitis or in good health (not recorded which).

This clonotype was counted ten times or more. The CDR3 bases are TGTGCCAGCAGCCCCGGGACTGAGAGGAATGAGCAGTTCTTC. It encodes CASSPGTERNEQFF. The chain recombines TRBV9 with TRBJ2-1; possible D gene TRBD2, 6 bases. Germline CDR1 and CDR2: SGDLS and YYNGEE. V was shortened by 4 bases and J by 7 bases, with 15 bases between the two germline ends. CDR3 length: 14 residues.

This clonotype came up a few times. This chain uses TRBV7-8 with TRBJ2-1, with TRBD1 matching over 7 bases. The CDR3 contains 16 residues. Per germline, CDR1 SGHVS and CDR2 FQNEAQ. V dropped 5 bases and J dropped 0; count of bases not matched to a gene: 7. CDR3 sequence (DNA): TGTGCCAGCAGCCCCACCAACAGGGGCTCCTACAATGAGCAGTTCTTC. Translated: CASSPTNRGSYNEQFF.

This clonotype was observed many times. This rearrangement joins TRBV29-1 to TRBJ2-3, with D hard to call. V was shortened by 8 bases and J by 2 bases, with 17 bases between the two germline ends. The CDR3 totals 14 residues. Germline CDR1 reads SQVTM; CDR2 reads ANQGSEA. The DNA for the CDR3 is TGCAGCATGAGGCAAGTCCTTACCACAGATACGCAGTATTTT. This translates into CSMRQVLTTDTQYF.